Following are 31 T cell receptor beta chains from one sample sequenced in a study of cytomegalovirus exposure and HLA in healthy donors. PCR involved 60 Vbeta and 13 Jbeta primers. Profiling relied on immunoSEQ multiplex PCR, and the TCRdb table lists in-frame clones only, not all of them. This table holds about 180,000 clones, under 85% found once. Sequenced material: PBMCs. The receptors stem from a male donor in good health and CMV-seronegative.

This clone showed up just once. J is TRBJ2-7 and V is TRBV19; TRBD1 is a possible D gene (6 bases). The CDR3 runs to 14 residues. CDR1 is LNHDA, CDR2 SQIVND, per germline (reference sequence). The V end was cut by 5 bases, the J end by 3 bases, with 14 bases between. In DNA, the CDR3 is TGTGCCAGTAGTCCCCCGGGACACTTCTACGAGCAGTACTTC. The encoded protein is CASSPPGHFYEQYF.

This rearrangement joins TRBV7-2 to TRBJ1-4, with 9 bases identical to TRBD1. Germline-derived CDR1 and CDR2 are SGHTA and FQGNSA. The CDR3 loop spans 14 amino acids. After removal of 3 bases from V and 5 bases from J, the junction contained 1 base not matched to a gene. The CDR3 region has the DNA TGTGCCAGCAGCTTCGGGACAGGGAATGAAAAACTGTTTTTT. As protein: CASSFGTGNEKLFF.

This chain joins TRBV29-1 and TRBJ2-3, with D uncertain. Trimming removed 4 bases at V and 0 bases at J, with 8 bases between. This CDR3 has 13 residues. Germline V gene sequence: CDR1 SQVTM, CDR2 ANQGSEA. The chain's CDR3 is CSVVRTSTDTQYF. The CDR3 nucleotides are TGCAGCGTTGTTAGAACTAGCACAGATACGCAGTATTTT.

This chain joins TRBV28 and TRBJ2-7; D gene uncertain. V dropped 2 bases and J dropped 2 bases, with 10 bases sitting between them. The CDR3 loop spans 14 amino acids. The V gene's germline CDR1 is MDHEN and CDR2 SYDVKM. The CDR3 is CASSLGRSTYEQYF. In nucleotides, the CDR3 is TGTGCCAGCAGTTTAGGGCGCAGCACCTACGAGCAGTACTTC.

This clone was counted a few times. The gene calls are TRBV2 and TRBJ1-5, with 12 bases identical to TRBD1. J lost 5 bases, V lost 3 bases, and 2 bases had no gene match. The CDR3 runs 15 residues. CDR1 and CDR2 from the germline V gene are SNHLY and FYNNEI. CDR3 protein: CASSEGQGAYQPQHF. CDR3 nucleotide sequence: TGTGCCAGCAGTGAGGGACAGGGGGCGTATCAGCCCCAGCATTTT.

The chain uses TRBV11-3 and TRBJ2-3; a possible D gene is TRBD2 (6 bases). The CDR3 contains 13 residues. V lost 1 base and J 6 bases, leaving 8 bases between the germline ends. Germline values: CDR1 SGHNT, CDR2 YENEEA. The CDR3 region is CASSLGEADTQYF. The CDR3 coding sequence is TGTGCCAGCAGCTTAGGGGAGGCCGATACGCAGTATTTT.

The J gene is TRBJ2-7, the V gene TRBV18; tentative D call: TRBD2 (6 bases). CDR3 length: 16 residues. Trimming removed 1 base at V and 5 bases at J, with 18 bases between. Germline loops: CDR1 KGHSH, CDR2 LQKENI. This CDR3 reads CASSPQSRGNEDEQYF. DNA of the CDR3: TGTGCCAGCTCACCACAATCCCGCGGGAATGAAGACGAGCAGTACTTC.

J is TRBJ2-7 and V is TRBV7-2; 10 nucleotides line up with TRBD2. J lost 6 bases, V lost 6 bases, and 8 bases had no gene match. The CDR3 runs to 14 residues. Germline CDR1 reads SGHTA; CDR2 reads FQGNSA. The CDR3 loop is CASSKAGGPSEQYF. In DNA form, the CDR3 reads TGTGCCAGCAGTAAAGCGGGAGGGCCAAGCGAGCAGTACTTC.

This chain joins TRBV7-9 and TRBJ1-1; D is uncertain. Trimming removed 4 bases from V and 6 bases from J, with 12 bases in between. Germline V gene lookup returns CDR1 SEHNR and CDR2 FQNEAQ (reference sequence). The CDR3 spans 13 residues. This CDR3 reads CASSYTPRPEAFF. The CDR3 nucleotides read TGTGCCAGCAGCTACACCCCGAGGCCTGAAGCTTTCTTT. Using reference TRBV7-9 and TRBJ1-1 for the parts outside the CDR3, the full variable domain is DTGVSQNPRHKITKRGQNVTFRCDPISEHNRLYWYRQTLGQGPEFLTYFQNEAQLEKSRLLSDRFSAERPKGSFSTLEIQRTEQGDSAMYLCASSYTPRPEAFFGQGTRLTVV.

The genes are TRBV7-2 and TRBJ1-4; D is uncertain. V was pared by 3 bases and J by 8 bases, with 16 bases between. Germline loops: CDR1 SGHTA, CDR2 FQGNSA. The CDR3 is 15 amino acids. CDR3 region: CASSLDSGPWEKLFF. DNA for the CDR3: TGTGCCAGCAGCTTGGACTCTGGTCCCTGGGAAAAACTGTTTTTT.

The chain combines TRBV4-1 with TRBJ1-6; weak D call: TRBD1 (6 bases). V lost 0 bases, J lost 7 bases, and 13 bases lay in between. Per germline, CDR1 MGHRA and CDR2 YSYEKL. The CDR3 is made up of 16 amino acids. The CDR3 sequence is CASSQEGAAFNSPLHF. As DNA, the CDR3 is TGCGCCAGCAGCCAAGAGGGGGCGGCTTTCAATTCACCCCTCCACTTT.

The chain combines TRBV28 with TRBJ1-5, with 8 bases fitting TRBD1. The CDR3 is 16 amino acids. Germline V lookup: CDR1 MDHEN, CDR2 SYDVKM. V gave up 5 bases and J gave up 0 bases; unmatched junction bases: 6. The CDR3 is CASSPNRGTSNQPQHF. CDR3 DNA sequence: TGTGCCAGCAGTCCGAACAGGGGGACTAGCAATCAGCCCCAGCATTTT.

This rearrangement joins TRBV2 to TRBJ2-5; no reliable D call. V was clipped by 1 base and J by 1 base, with 4 bases between them. This CDR3 is 13 amino acids long. Germline CDR1 is SNHLY and CDR2 is FYNNEI. CDR3 nucleotide sequence: TGTGCCAGCAGTGAAGTCAGCCAAGAGACCCAGTACTTC. It is translated as CASSEVSQETQYF. Looking up the rest from reference TRBV2 and TRBJ2-5 gives the full variable domain: EPEVTQTPSHQVTQMGQEVILRCVPISNHLYFYWYRQILGQKVEFLVSFYNNEISEKSEIFDDQFSVERPDGSNFTLKIRSTKLEDSAMYFCASSEVSQETQYFGPGTRLLVL.

This clone came up once. At one boundary the junction diverges from the germline segment, which might be a read error. DNA of the CDR3: TGTGCCAGCAGTTTCATACTAGCCAAAAACATTCAGTGCTTC. Amino acid sequence: CASSFILAKNIQCF. The chain employs TRBV27 and TRBJ2-4, with D possibly being TRBD2 (6 bases). The CDR3 is 14 residues long. CDR1 is MNHEY, CDR2 SMNVEV, per germline (reference sequence).

The CDR3, as DNA: TGTGCCAGCAGCTTAGAACTTACGAACACTGAAGCTTTCTTT. Encoded protein: CASSLELTNTEAFF. The rearrangement links TRBV7-8 to TRBJ1-1; D not certain. Germline V gives CDR1 SGHVS, CDR2 FQNEAQ. The CDR3 loop spans 14 amino acids. Trimming stripped 1 base from V and 1 base from J, with 7 bases between.

About this clone itself: One junction end does not reproduce the germline sequence, and a read error may be involved. The J gene is TRBJ2-1, the V gene TRBV11-2; 7 bases match TRBD2. Germline V gene data show CDR1 as SGHAT and CDR2 as FQNNGV. This CDR3 contains 17 residues. The DNA of the CDR3 is TGTGCCAGCAGTTTAGGAGCTAGCGGTACGTCCTACAATGAGCAGTTCTTC. It encodes CASSLGASGTSYNEQFF.

V is TRBV4-1 and J is TRBJ2-1; TRBD1 matches at 7 bases. Germline V CDR1 and CDR2: MGHRA, YSYEKL. V lost 1 base and J lost 12; bases outside the gene matches: 0. The CDR3 is 11 amino acids. CDR3 bases: TGCGCCAGCAGCCAAGGGACAGGGCAGTTCTTC. As protein: CASSQGTGQFF.

As for this clone: The junction and the germline gene differ at one end; a read error may be behind it. Distinct nucleotide sequences in the sample also encode this CDR3. The chain combines TRBV28 with TRBJ1-1, with D hard to call. The germline V gene encodes CDR1 MDHEN and CDR2 SYDVKM. The CDR3 runs 13 residues. CDR3 DNA: TGTGCCAGCAGTTCCGGGTATAACACTGAGGCTTTCTTT. Translation: CASSSGYNTEAFF.

The chain joins TRBV6-6 to TRBJ1-3, with unresolved D. V lost 6 bases and J lost 9, with 12 bases in between. Germline V gene lookup returns CDR1 MNHNY and CDR2 SVGAGI (reference sequence). This CDR3 comprises 12 residues. CDR3 amino acids: CASSRLQATIYF. DNA for the CDR3: TGTGCCAGCAGCCGCCTGCAGGCCACCATATATTTT.

There are a few counts of this clone. The chain couples TRBV5-8 to TRBJ1-5; D may be TRBD1 (6 bases). The CDR3 totals 15 residues. Trimming removed 4 bases at V and 5 bases at J, with 16 bases between. The germline V gene encodes CDR1 SGHTS and CDR2 YDEGEE. The chain's CDR3 is CASSVGATRYQPQHF. The CDR3 region has the DNA TGTGCCAGCAGCGTGGGGGCAACTAGATATCAGCCCCAGCATTTT. The full variable domain, completed using reference TRBV5-8 and TRBJ1-5, is EAGVTQSPTHLIKTRGQQATLRCSPISGHTSVYWYQQALGLGLQFLLWYDEGEERNRGNFPPRFSGRQFPNYSSELNVNALELEDSALYLCASSVGATRYQPQHFGDGTRLSIL.

The CDR3 reads CASSSGPVEQFF. The CDR3 nucleotides are TGTGCCAGCAGCTCAGGCCCCGTTGAGCAGTTCTTC. The chain links TRBV27 to TRBJ2-1; D is unclear. The CDR3 runs to 12 residues. Germline-derived CDR1 and CDR2 are MNHEY and SMNVEV (reference sequence). Trimming pared 6 bases from V and 9 bases from J, leaving 12 bases between.

The chain joins TRBV6-5 to TRBJ1-5; TRBD1 matches at 8 bases. Germline V gives CDR1 MNHEY, CDR2 SVGAGI. The CDR3 sequence is 15 residues long. The junction had 4 bases not matched to a gene; V was cut back by 5 bases and J by 1 base. The CDR3 spells CASSPDRVSNQPQHF. The DNA of the CDR3 is TGTGCCAGCAGTCCGGACAGGGTGAGCAATCAGCCCCAGCATTTT.

The rearrangement joins TRBV30 to TRBJ1-2; the match to TRBD1 covers 7 bases. The trim removed 3 bases at V and 4 bases at J, leaving 14 bases unmatched. Germline-derived CDR1 and CDR2 are GTSNPN and SVGIG (reference sequence). The CDR3 length is 16 residues. The CDR3 nucleotides are TGTGCCTGGAGCGCTAAGGGGGCGGCCGGGAGCTATGGCTACACCTTC. Its protein product is CAWSAKGAAGSYGYTF.

V gene TRBV6-5 combines with J gene TRBJ2-4; 7 nucleotides match TRBD1. With V trimmed by 6 bases and J by 4 bases, 6 bases remained unmatched. Germline CDR1 reads MNHEY; CDR2 reads SVGAGI. The CDR3 loop spans 14 amino acids. Here the CDR3 reads CASREPGQKNIQYF. In nucleotides, the CDR3 is TGTGCCAGCAGGGAACCGGGACAGAAAAACATTCAGTACTTC.

This chain uses TRBV6-5 with TRBJ1-2; 9 bases align to TRBD1. The CDR3 extends over 14 amino acids. CDR1 and CDR2 from the germline V gene are MNHEY and SVGAGI. Losses at the gene ends were 6 bases for V and 6 bases for J; bases not matched to a gene: 8. The CDR3 DNA is TGTGCCAGCAGCCGGGACAGGGCTTGGAATGGCTACACCTTC. Amino acids: CASSRDRAWNGYTF.

The chain recombines TRBV5-1 with TRBJ1-6; the D gene is possibly TRBD1 (6 bases). Germline CDR1 reads SGHRS; CDR2 reads YFSETQ. Deletions cut 6 bases from V and 5 bases from J, with 12 bases between. The CDR3 covers 14 residues. DNA for the CDR3: TGCGCCAGCAACCCAGGGGACAATAATTCACCCCTCCACTTT. Translation gives CASNPGDNNSPLHF.

V and J are TRBV28 and TRBJ1-5; tentative D call: TRBD1 (6 bases). The CDR3 is made up of 17 amino acids. The V and J ends lost 5 bases and 2 bases respectively, with 19 bases between them. Germline V lookup: CDR1 MDHEN, CDR2 SYDVKM. CDR3 sequence: CASSPLTGSLGNQPQHF. The CDR3 region has the DNA TGTGCCAGCAGTCCCCTCACAGGGTCCCTCGGCAATCAGCCCCAGCATTTT.

The chain links TRBV7-9 to TRBJ1-5; D is ambiguous. The CDR3 is 15 residues long. Germline loops: CDR1 SEHNR, CDR2 FQNEAQ (reference sequence). V gave up 8 bases and J gave up 0 bases, with 14 bases separating them. CDR3 coding DNA: TGTGCCAGCGCGGCCGTAGCCTCTAGCAATCAGCCCCAGCATTTT. This codes for CASAAVASSNQPQHF.

About this clone itself: The same CDR3 also results from other DNA sequences found in this sample. This chain uses TRBV6-5 with TRBJ1-3; D is ambiguous. Germline V gives CDR1 MNHEY, CDR2 SVGAGI. The ends were cut back, 0 bases at V and 0 bases at J, with 6 bases in the middle. The CDR3 consists of 15 residues. CDR3 sequence reads: CASSYSASSGNTIYF. CDR3 nucleotides: TGTGCCAGCAGTTACTCAGCGAGCTCTGGAAACACCATATATTTT.

This clone has just a few counts. The chain has TRBV27 and TRBJ2-3; 7 bases map to TRBD2. Germline V CDR1 and CDR2: MNHEY, SMNVEV (reference sequence). Losses at the gene ends were 2 bases for V and 6 bases for J; bases not matched to a gene: 11. The CDR3 spans 16 residues. The CDR3: CASSLGGVLIRDTQYF. The DNA for the CDR3 is TGTGCCAGCAGTTTAGGGGGGGTCCTAATTCGGGATACGCAGTATTTT.

The chain recombines TRBV27 with TRBJ2-5; D gene uncertain. The length of the CDR3 is 13 residues. Germline loops: CDR1 MNHEY, CDR2 SMNVEV (reference sequence). V dropped 7 bases and J dropped 2 bases, with 11 bases sitting between them. CDR3 sequence reads: CASTTASQETQYF. CDR3 nucleotides: TGTGCCAGCACTACCGCCTCTCAAGAGACCCAGTACTTC.